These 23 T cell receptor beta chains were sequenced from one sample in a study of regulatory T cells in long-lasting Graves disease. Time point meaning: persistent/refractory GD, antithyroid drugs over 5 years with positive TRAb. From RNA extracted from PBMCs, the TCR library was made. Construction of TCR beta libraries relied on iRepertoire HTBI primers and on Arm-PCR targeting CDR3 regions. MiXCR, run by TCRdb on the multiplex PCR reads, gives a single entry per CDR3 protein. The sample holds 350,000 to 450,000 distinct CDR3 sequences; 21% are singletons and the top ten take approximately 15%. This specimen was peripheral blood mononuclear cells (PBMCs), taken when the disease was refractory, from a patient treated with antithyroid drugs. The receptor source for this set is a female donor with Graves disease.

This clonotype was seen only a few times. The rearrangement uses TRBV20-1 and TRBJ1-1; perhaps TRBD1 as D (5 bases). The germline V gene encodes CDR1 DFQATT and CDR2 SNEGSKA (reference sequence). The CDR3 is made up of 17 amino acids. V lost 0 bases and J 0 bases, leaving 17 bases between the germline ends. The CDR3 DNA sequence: TGCAGTGCTAGAGATCGGGGGAGCAGAAACATGAACACTGAAGCTTTCTTT. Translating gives CSARDRGSRNMNTEAFF.

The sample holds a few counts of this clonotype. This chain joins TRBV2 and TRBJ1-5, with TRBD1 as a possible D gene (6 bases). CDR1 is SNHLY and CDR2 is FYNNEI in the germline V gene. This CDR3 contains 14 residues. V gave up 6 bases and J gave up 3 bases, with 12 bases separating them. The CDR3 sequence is CASRGGTLNQPQHF. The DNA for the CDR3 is TGTGCCAGCAGAGGGGGGACACTCAATCAGCCCCAGCATTTT.

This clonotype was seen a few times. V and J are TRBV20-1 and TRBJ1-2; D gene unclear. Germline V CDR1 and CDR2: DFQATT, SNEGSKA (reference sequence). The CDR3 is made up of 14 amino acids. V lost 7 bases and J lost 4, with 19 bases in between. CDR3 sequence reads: CSVPNSERSYGYTF. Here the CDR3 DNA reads TGCAGTGTACCTAACTCTGAGCGGAGCTATGGCTACACCTTC.

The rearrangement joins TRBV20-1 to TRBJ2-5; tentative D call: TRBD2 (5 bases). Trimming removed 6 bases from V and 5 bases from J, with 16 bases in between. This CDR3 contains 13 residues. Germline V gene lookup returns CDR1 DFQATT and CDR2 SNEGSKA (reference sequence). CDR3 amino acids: CSAISSSGETQYF. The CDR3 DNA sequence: TGCAGTGCCATCTCGTCCTCGGGGGAGACCCAGTACTTC.

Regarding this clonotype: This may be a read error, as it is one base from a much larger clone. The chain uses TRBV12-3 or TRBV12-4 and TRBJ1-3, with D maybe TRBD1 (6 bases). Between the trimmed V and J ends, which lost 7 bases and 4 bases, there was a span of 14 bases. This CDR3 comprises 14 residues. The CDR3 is CASNLRGRGNTIYF. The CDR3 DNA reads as TGTGCCAGCAACCTGAGGGGGAGGGGAAACACCATATATTTT.

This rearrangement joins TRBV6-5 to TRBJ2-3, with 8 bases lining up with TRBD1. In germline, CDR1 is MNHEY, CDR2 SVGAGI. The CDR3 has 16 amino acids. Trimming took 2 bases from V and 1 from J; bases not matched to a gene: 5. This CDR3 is CASSYPPGGGTDTQYF. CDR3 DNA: TGTGCCAGCAGTTACCCCCCAGGGGGCGGCACAGATACGCAGTATTTT.

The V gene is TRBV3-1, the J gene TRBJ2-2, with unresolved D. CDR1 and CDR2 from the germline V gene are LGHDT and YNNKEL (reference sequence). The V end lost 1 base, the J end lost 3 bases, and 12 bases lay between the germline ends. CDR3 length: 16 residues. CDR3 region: CASSQGLSIYTGELFF. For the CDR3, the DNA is TGTGCCAGCAGCCAAGGTCTTTCAATCTACACCGGGGAGCTGTTTTTT.

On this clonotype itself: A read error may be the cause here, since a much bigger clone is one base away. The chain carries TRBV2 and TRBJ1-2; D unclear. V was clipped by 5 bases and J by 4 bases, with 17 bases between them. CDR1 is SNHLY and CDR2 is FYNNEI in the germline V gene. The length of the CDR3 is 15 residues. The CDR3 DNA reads TGTGCCAGCAGTCCGGAACCCGGCCCCTGCTATGGCTACACCTTC. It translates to CASSPEPGPCYGYTF.

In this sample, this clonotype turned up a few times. CDR3 loop: CASSLSGVMNTEAFF. The CDR3 coding sequence is TGTGCCAGCAGTTTATCAGGGGTGATGAACACTGAAGCTTTCTTT. The J gene is TRBJ1-1, the V gene TRBV28; perhaps TRBD1 as D (6 bases). Per the germline V gene, CDR1 is MDHEN and CDR2 is SYDVKM. The CDR3 extends over 15 amino acids. V lost 1 base to trimming and J lost 0 bases, with 9 bases between them.

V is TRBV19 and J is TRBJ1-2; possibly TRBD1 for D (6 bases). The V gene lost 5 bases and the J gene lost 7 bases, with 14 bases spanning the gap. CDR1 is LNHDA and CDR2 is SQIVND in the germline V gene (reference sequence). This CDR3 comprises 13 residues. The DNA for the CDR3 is TGTGCCAGTAGTGTGGGCAGGGGCCCTGGCTACACCTTC. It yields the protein CASSVGRGPGYTF.

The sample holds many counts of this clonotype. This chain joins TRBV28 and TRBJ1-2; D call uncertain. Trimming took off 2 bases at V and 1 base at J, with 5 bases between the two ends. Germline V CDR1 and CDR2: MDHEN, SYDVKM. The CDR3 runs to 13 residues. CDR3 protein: CASSLRRNYGYTF. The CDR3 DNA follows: TGTGCCAGCAGTTTACGCCGTAACTATGGCTACACCTTC.

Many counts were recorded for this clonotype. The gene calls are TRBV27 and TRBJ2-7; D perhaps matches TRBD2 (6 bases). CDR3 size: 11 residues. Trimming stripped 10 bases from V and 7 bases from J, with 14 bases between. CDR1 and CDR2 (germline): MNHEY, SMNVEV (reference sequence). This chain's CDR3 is CATMRGGEQYF. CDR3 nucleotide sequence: TGTGCCACCATGAGAGGAGGGGAGCAGTACTTC.

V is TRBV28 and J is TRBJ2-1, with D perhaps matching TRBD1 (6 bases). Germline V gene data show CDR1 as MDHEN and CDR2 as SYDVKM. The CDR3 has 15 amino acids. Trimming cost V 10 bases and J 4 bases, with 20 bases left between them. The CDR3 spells CATNRRRGNYNEQFF. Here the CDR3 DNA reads TGTGCCACTAATAGACGCAGGGGCAATTACAATGAGCAGTTCTTC. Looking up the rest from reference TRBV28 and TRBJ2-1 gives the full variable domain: DVKVTQSSRYLVKRTGEKVFLECVQDMDHENMFWYRQDPGLGLRLIYFSYDVKMKEKGDIPEGYSVSREKKERFSLILESASTNQTSMYLCATNRRRGNYNEQFFGPGTRLTVL.

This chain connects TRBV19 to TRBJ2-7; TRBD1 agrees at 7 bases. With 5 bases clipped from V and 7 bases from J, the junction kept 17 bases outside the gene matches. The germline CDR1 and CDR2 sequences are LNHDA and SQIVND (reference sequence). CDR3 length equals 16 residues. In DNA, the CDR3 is TGTGCCAGTAGTGACCCCGGGACAGCTTCTCCTCGAGAGCAGTACTTC. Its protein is CASSDPGTASPREQYF.

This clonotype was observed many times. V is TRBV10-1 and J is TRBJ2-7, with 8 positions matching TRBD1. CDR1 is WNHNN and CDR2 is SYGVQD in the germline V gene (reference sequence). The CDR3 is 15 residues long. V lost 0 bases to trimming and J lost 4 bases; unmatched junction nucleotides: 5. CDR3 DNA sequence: TGCGCCAGCAGTGAGTCCGGGACAGGTCGATACGAGCAGTACTTC. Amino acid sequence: CASSESGTGRYEQYF.

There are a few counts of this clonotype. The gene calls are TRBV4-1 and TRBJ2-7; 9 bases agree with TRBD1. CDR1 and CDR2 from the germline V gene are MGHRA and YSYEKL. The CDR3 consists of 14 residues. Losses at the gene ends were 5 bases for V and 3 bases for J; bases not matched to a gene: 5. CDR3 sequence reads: CASSVRDRDYEQYF. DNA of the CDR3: TGCGCCAGCAGCGTCCGGGACAGGGACTACGAGCAGTACTTC.

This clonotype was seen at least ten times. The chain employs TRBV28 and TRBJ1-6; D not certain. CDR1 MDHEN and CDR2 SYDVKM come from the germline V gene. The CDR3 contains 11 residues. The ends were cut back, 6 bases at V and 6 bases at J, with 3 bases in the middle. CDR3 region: CASSFNSPLHF. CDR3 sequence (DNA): TGTGCCAGCAGCTTTAATTCACCCCTCCACTTT. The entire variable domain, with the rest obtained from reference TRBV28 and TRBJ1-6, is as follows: DVKVTQSSRYLVKRTGEKVFLECVQDMDHENMFWYRQDPGLGLRLIYFSYDVKMKEKGDIPEGYSVSREKKERFSLILESASTNQTSMYLCASSFNSPLHFGNGTRLTVT.

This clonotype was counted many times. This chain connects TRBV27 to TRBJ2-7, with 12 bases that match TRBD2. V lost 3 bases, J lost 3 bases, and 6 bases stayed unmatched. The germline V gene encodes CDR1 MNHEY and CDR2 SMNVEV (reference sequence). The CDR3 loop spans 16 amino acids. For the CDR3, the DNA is TGTGCCAGCAGTTTCTCCAAGACTAGCGGGAGCTACGAGCAGTACTTC. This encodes CASSFSKTSGSYEQYF.

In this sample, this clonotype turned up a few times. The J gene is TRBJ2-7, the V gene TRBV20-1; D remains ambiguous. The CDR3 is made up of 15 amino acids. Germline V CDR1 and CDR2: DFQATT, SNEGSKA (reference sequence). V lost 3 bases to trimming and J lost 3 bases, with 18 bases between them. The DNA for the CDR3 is TGCAGTGCTAGTGTCGTATGGGGAAGTGGCTACGAGCAGTACTTC. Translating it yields CSASVVWGSGYEQYF.

The CDR3 here is CASSVERGNTGELFF. The CDR3 nucleotides read TGTGCCAGCAGCGTAGAAAGAGGGAACACCGGGGAGCTGTTTTTT. The chain is built from TRBV9 and TRBJ2-2; unclear D gene. Germline V lookup: CDR1 SGDLS, CDR2 YYNGEE. Trimming left V 0 bases short and J 1 base short, with 7 bases between. The CDR3 is 15 residues long.

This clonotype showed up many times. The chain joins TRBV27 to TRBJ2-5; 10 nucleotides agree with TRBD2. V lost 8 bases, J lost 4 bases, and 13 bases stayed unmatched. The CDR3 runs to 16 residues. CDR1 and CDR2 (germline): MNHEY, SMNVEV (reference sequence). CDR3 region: CASCPTLTSGRETQYF. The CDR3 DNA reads TGTGCCAGCTGTCCAACCCTGACTAGCGGGCGAGAGACCCAGTACTTC.

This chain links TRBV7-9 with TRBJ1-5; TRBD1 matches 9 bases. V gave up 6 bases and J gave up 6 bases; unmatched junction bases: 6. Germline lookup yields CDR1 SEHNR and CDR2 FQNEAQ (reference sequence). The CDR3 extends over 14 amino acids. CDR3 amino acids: CASRYTGGGQPQHF. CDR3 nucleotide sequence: TGTGCCAGCAGATATACAGGGGGCGGTCAGCCCCAGCATTTT. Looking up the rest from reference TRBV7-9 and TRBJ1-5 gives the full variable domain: DTGVSQNPRHKITKRGQNVTFRCDPISEHNRLYWYRQTLGQGPEFLTYFQNEAQLEKSRLLSDRFSAERPKGSFSTLEIQRTEQGDSAMYLCASRYTGGGQPQHFGDGTRLSIL.

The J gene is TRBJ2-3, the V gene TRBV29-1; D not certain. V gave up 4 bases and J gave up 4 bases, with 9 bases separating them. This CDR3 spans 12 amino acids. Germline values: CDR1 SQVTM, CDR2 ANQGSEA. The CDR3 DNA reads TGCAGCGTTGCGCAGCTGGCAGATACGCAGTATTTT. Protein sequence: CSVAQLADTQYF.